This T cell receptor beta chain emerged from a study of OX40 agonist ivuxolimab in advanced cancers. Study context: With ivuxolimab, an agonistic anti-OX40 (CD134) antibody, patients were treated. Partial responses were seen in three patients, one with hepatocellular carcinoma and two with cutaneous melanoma.

In regard to this clone: Antigen unknown.

Germline CDR1 SGHNT, CDR2 YENEEA. Unmatched junction bases numbered 7, after V lost 3 bases and J lost 6 bases. CDR3 length: 17 amino acids. Here immunoSEQ multiplex PCR was the method, and the copy in TCRdb shows in-frame clones only, minus some. In the table there are tens of thousands of clones, 80% to 95% of which are singletons. Study-wide results and caveats: Dosing at 0.1 to 3.0 mg/kg was accompanied by clonal expansion of CD4+ and CD8+ blood T cells by week 6. In general, CD8+ T cells held more expanded clones than CD4+ did, on average.

This receptor was obtained from an adult with an advanced solid tumor such as melanoma, head and neck, liver or kidney cancer. Specimen: CD4+ or CD8+ T cells sorted from blood, collected in a trial of the OX40 agonist ivuxolimab. The J gene is TRBJ2-2, the V gene TRBV11-3, with 13 nucleotides matching TRBD2. CDR3 in amino acids: CASSFALAGGTAGELFF. DNA of the CDR3: TGTGCCAGCAGCTTTGCACTAGCGGGGGGGACAGCCGGGGAGCTGTTTTTT.